This TCR beta chain was identified in a study of OX40 agonist ivuxolimab in advanced cancers. Study background: Partial responses were achieved by three patients: one hepatocellular carcinoma, two cutaneous melanoma.

Whole-study results and caveats: Expanded peripheral T cells had an undetermined antigen specificity. Relative to CD4+ cells, CD8+ T cells on average had more expanded clones.

Using immunoSEQ multiplex PCR, the repertoire was profiled, and TCRdb retains in-frame clones only, with some absent. The table has tens of thousands of clones, roughly nine tenths seen once. Turning to this clone: The antigen remains undetermined.

Germline V gene lookup returns CDR1 SEHNR and CDR2 FQNEAQ (reference sequence). The CDR3 sequence is 13 residues long. V dropped 5 bases and J dropped 6 bases, with 13 bases sitting between them. The sequences come from CD4+ or CD8+ T cells sorted from blood, collected in a trial of the OX40 agonist ivuxolimab. This clonotype was obtained from an adult with an advanced solid tumor such as melanoma, head and neck, liver or kidney cancer. The J gene is TRBJ1-2, the V gene TRBV7-9; TRBD1 might be the D (5 bases). The chain's CDR3 is CASSARDTNGYTF. The CDR3 DNA reads as TGTGCCAGCAGCGCCAGGGATACAAATGGCTACACCTTC.